Listed below are T cell receptor beta chains from one sample, sequenced in a study of T cell responses to AZD1222 COVID-19 vaccine. Only in-frame clones appear in the TCRdb table, and some are missing; sequencing was by immunoSEQ multiplex PCR. Among approximately 150,000 clones listed, roughly 90% were seen once. The sample in question was peripheral blood, obtained on day 0 of AZD1222 vaccination. These receptor sequences come from an adult in good health. CDR3s include the opening cysteine and the closing phenylalanine or tryptophan. Each record gives: J gene, CDR3 length, clone size, V gene, D gene, CDR3 DNA, CDR3 protein. The D gene is left open where the match is weak. Only part of the rows carry a size: once, few, many, or a class if the clone is expanded.

>TRBJ2-7|14|.|TRBV28|.
TGTGCCAGCAGCACCACAGGGAGACACTACGAGCAGTACTTC
CASSTTGRHYEQYF
>TRBJ1-5|13|few|TRBV19|.
TGTGCCAGTAGCGTTAACAGGGATCAGCCCCAGCATTTT
CASSVNRDQPQHF
>TRBJ2-7|15|.|TRBV19|TRBD2
TGTGCCAGTAGTATATCGAGCGGGAGGCTCTACGAGCAGTACTTC
CASSISSGRLYEQYF
>TRBJ2-1|15|few|TRBV5-1|.
TGCGCCAGCAGCTTGGAAATCGGGAGCCACAATGAGCAGTTCTTC
CASSLEIGSHNEQFF
>TRBJ2-7|17|.|TRBV7-9|TRBD2
TGTGCCAGCAGCTTAGCTTCTAGCGGGAGGGCCGCCTACGAGCAGTACTTC
CASSLASSGRAAYEQYF
>TRBJ2-7|15|.|TRBV6-5|TRBD1
TGTGCCAGCAGTCTACAGACAGGGCTCCCCTACGAGCAGTACTTC
CASSLQTGLPYEQYF
>TRBJ2-7|14|.|TRBV5-1|TRBD1
TGCGCCAGCAGCTACGGGACAGCGAACTACGAGCAGTACTTC
CASSYGTANYEQYF
>TRBJ2-7|15|.|TRBV28|TRBD1
TGTGCCAGCAGTTTGCCCGGGACAGGGTCCTACGAGCAGTACTTC
CASSLPGTGSYEQYF
>TRBJ2-7|14|.|TRBV11-2|.
TGTGCCAGCAGCTTATCTGGCGGGATATACGAGCAGTACTTC
CASSLSGGIYEQYF
>TRBJ1-2|14|.|TRBV6-5|.
TGTGCCAGCAGTTCGTCCCAATCGTATAGGGGCTACACCTTC
CASSSSQSYRGYTF
>TRBJ2-5|13|.|TRBV2|.
TGTGCCAGTCCAGGGGGGCCCCAAGAGACCCAGTACTTC
CASPGGPQETQYF
>TRBJ2-1|13|.|TRBV30|TRBD2
TGTGCCTGGAGAGCGGGAGGTTGGGGTGAGCAGTTCTTC
CAWRAGGWGEQFF
>TRBJ2-7|15|.|TRBV11-3|.
TGTGCCAGCAGCCAGTCGCTAGAAGGAAGGGGTGAGCAGTACTTC
CASSQSLEGRGEQYF
>TRBJ2-1|14|.|TRBV5-6|.
TGTGCCAGCATCAGGGGCGGGAATTGGGATGAGCAGTTCTTC
CASIRGGNWDEQFF
>TRBJ2-5|13|.|TRBV18|.
TGTGCCAGCTCACCATCCAGGGAGGAGACCCAGTACTTC
CASSPSREETQYF
>TRBJ1-1|14|.|TRBV3-1/TRBV3-2|TRBD1
TGTGCCAGCAGCCAAGGACAGGGTATTAGTGAAGCTTTCTTT
CASSQGQGISEAFF